This TCR beta chain emerged from a study of cytomegalovirus exposure and HLA in healthy donors. Study as a whole: HLA-typed donors were the source of about 85 million unique TCRs, which an early data release held.

Study-level findings and limits: In a later analysis, V- and J-gene trimming of beta chains associated with a DCLRE1C missense variant, replicated independently. Investigators reported 150 to 200 TCR beta chains as tied to cytomegalovirus. In an earlier analysis, productive rearrangement rates for most beta V segments clustered near 87% or 30%.

With 60 Vbeta and 13 Jbeta primers, the PCR was carried out. The data were produced by immunoSEQ multiplex PCR, yet TCRdb's version contains in-frame clones alone and is incomplete. The sample holds roughly 200,000 clones; 65% to 80% are singletons and the top ten take about 1.8%. As concerns this clone: The antigen is undetermined.

Sequenced sample: PBMCs. The receptor comes from a man aged 45-65 years in good health and CMV-seronegative.

CDR3 in amino acids: CASSASGLAGVYEQYF. The CDR3, as DNA: TGTGCCAGCAGCGCATCGGGACTAGCGGGAGTCTACGAGCAGTACTTC. V usage is TRBV9 and J usage is TRBJ2-7; 14 nucleotides match TRBD2. The germline gives CDR1 SGDLS, CDR2 YYNGEE. The CDR3 is 16 residues long. V trimming: 3 bases; J trimming: 3 bases; junction bases outside the gene matches: 5.